This T cell receptor (beta chain) was sequenced during a study of vaccination and CD4 T cells after COVID-19. The study, taken as a whole, reports: Among reactive clones from convalescent patients, a median 86.3% appeared only post-vaccination.

Points on this clonotype: Antigen specificity is unknown.

The V gene lost 4 bases and the J gene lost 3 bases, with 10 bases spanning the gap. The CDR3 runs to 13 residues. The germline gives CDR1 MNHNS, CDR2 SASEGT. At the Johns Hopkins FTIC core, DNA taken from cultured CD4+ T cells was sequenced by way of the Oncomine TCR Beta short-read assay. TCRdb reanalysed the PCR reads using MiXCR and keeps one entry per CDR3 protein. The table has tens of thousands of distinct CDR3 sequences, over 40% seen once. Stated treatment: roughly 10-day PBMC culture with coronavirus spike peptide pools or control peptides (ViraFEST assay). The receptor was derived from a human donor who had recovered from COVID-19. This chain connects TRBV6-1 to TRBJ2-7; D is perhaps TRBD1 (6 bases). Sequencing was done on a sample of CD4+ T cells from blood, cultured in vitro. DNA of the CDR3: TGTGCCAGCAGTGCCAGACAGGTCTACGAGCAGTACTTC. It translates to CASSARQVYEQYF.